The next 6 T cell receptor beta chains were all read from a single sample in a study of blood T cells in healthy people across ages. Next came a second PCR, run for about 7 to 11 cycles, which used a sample-barcoded 5' primer along with a J-beta primer mix. TCRdb itself ran the 5' RACE reads through MiXCR, one entry per CDR3 protein. The sample lists hundreds of thousands of distinct CDR3 sequences, 32% occurring once. The specimen was blood. The receptors were gathered from a woman over 75 in good health.

This clonotype was detected ten times or more. This chain connects TRBV7-8 to TRBJ2-7; tentative D call: TRBD2 (7 bases). The CDR3 is made up of 13 amino acids. The germline V and J ends were trimmed by 5 bases and 6 bases, with 14 bases remaining between them. The V gene's germline CDR1 is SGHVS and CDR2 FQNEAQ. The CDR3 DNA reads TGTGCCAGCAGCATCCTAGGGGGGGCCGAGCAGTACTTC. The encoded protein is CASSILGGAEQYF.

This clonotype was detected many times. Since a much larger clone is just one base distant, this may be a read error. V gene TRBV25-1 combines with J gene TRBJ2-5; no clear D gene. Trimming left V 6 bases short and J 7 bases short, with 15 bases between. The CDR3 is 13 residues long. CDR1 is MGHDK and CDR2 is SYGVNS in the germline V gene. CDR3 nucleotides: TGTGCCAGCAGGGAAAGGCCCACGGTGACCCAGTACTTC. Amino acids: CASRERPTVTQYF.

The chain carries TRBV11-1 and TRBJ2-1; 7 bases fit TRBD2. Germline CDR1 and CDR2: SGHAT and FQDESV (reference sequence). Losses at the gene ends were 2 bases for V and 4 bases for J; bases not matched to a gene: 8. This CDR3 contains 16 residues. This CDR3 is CASSLSSGGGYNEQFF. The CDR3 coding sequence is TGTGCCAGCAGCTTAAGTTCTGGCGGGGGTTACAATGAGCAGTTCTTC.

This clonotype was found many times. This chain links TRBV27 with TRBJ2-7; D is possibly TRBD2 (6 bases). The V and J ends lost 5 bases and 5 bases respectively, with 25 bases between them. The CDR3 is 17 amino acids. Germline V gene sequence: CDR1 MNHEY, CDR2 SMNVEV (reference sequence). The CDR3 sequence: CASSPESWGGGGHEQYF. The CDR3 DNA sequence: TGTGCCAGCAGTCCTGAATCATGGGGAGGAGGTGGGCACGAGCAGTACTTC.

The chain joins TRBV6-2 or TRBV6-3 to TRBJ2-7, with D maybe TRBD1 (5 bases). Germline CDR1 reads MNHEY; CDR2 reads SVGEGT. V lost 6 bases to trimming and J lost 2 bases, with 14 bases between them. The CDR3 has 14 residues. The CDR3 region is CASRTATGTYEQYF. The CDR3 DNA follows: TGTGCCAGCAGGACCGCTACAGGTACCTACGAGCAGTACTTC.

This clonotype occurred many times. V is TRBV20-1 and J is TRBJ1-2; tentative D call: TRBD1 (6 bases). Germline lookup yields CDR1 DFQATT and CDR2 SNEGSKA (reference sequence). V gave up 6 bases and J gave up 8 bases, with 22 bases separating them. This CDR3 is 14 amino acids long. CDR3 region: CSALATGKGEGYTF. CDR3 sequence (DNA): TGCAGTGCCCTGGCCACAGGGAAAGGTGAGGGCTACACCTTC.